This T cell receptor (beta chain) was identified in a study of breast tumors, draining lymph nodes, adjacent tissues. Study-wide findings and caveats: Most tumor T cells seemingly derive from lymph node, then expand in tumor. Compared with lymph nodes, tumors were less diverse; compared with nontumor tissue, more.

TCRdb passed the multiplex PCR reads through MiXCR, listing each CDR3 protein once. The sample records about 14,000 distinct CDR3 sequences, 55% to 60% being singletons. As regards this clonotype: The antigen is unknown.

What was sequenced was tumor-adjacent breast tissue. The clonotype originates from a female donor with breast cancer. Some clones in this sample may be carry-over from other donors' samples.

CDR3 sequence reads: CATSRDRTGNSYNEQFF. CDR3 DNA sequence: TGTGCCACCAGCAGAGATCGGACAGGCAACTCCTACAATGAGCAGTTCTTC. This chain links TRBV15 with TRBJ2-1; 7 nucleotides line up with TRBD1. CDR1 and CDR2 from the germline V gene are LNHNV and YYDKDF (reference sequence). Losses at the gene ends were 0 bases for V and 0 bases for J; bases not matched to a gene: 5. The CDR3 is 17 residues long.